Listed here is a single TCR beta chain. Its antigen is unidentified. Using immunoSEQ multiplex PCR, the repertoire was profiled, and TCRdb retains in-frame clones only, with some absent. The repertoire holds around 2.3 million clones, with under 97% as singletons. This specimen comes from a study of shared clonotypes between healthy human individuals. Study-wide findings and caveats: Clonotype sharing levels among donors were expected to vary with sequencing depth. Memory subsets generally showed lower estimated richness than naive subsets. A reduction in generation probabilities was seen for non-shared clonotypes relative to those shared by all four donors.

V gave up 2 bases and J gave up 6 bases, with 15 bases separating them. From germline, CDR1 is SGHNT and CDR2 YENEEA. CDR3 length equals 15 residues. CD45RA-negative memory and CD45RA+ naive subsets were split from the CD4+ cells. The chain employs TRBV11-3 and TRBJ2-3, with a weak D call TRBD2 (6 bases). The receptor was derived from a man aged 18-30 years in good health. The sequenced material came from naive CD4+ T cells sorted from blood. The subset is: CD45RA+ positively selected. The CDR3 nucleotides are TGTGCCAGCAGCTTACTGGGCGGGGTGTCCGATACGCAGTATTTT. Translation: CASSLLGGVSDTQYF.